The 5 T cell receptor beta chains below come from one sample, sequenced in a study of T-cell memory formation after mild COVID-19 (dated by TCRdb to the early 2020s). Receptors were amplified or captured by 5' RACE. Instrument on record: Illumina NovaSeq 6000. TCRdb itself trimmed the public reads at Q25 with fastp, ran MiXCR and retained productive beta chains. Rows are unified per CDR3 protein, each entry keeping the most common DNA and genes. This sample comprises approximately 180,000 distinct CDR3 sequences, around 16% of them detected only once. The ten most abundant clones make up under 2.5% of the sample. The sequenced material came from PBMCs or a T cell subset sorted from them (not recorded which). The receptor set was obtained from an adult woman who had mild COVID-19 (a few samples of this study predate the infection). The sample titles of this study are shuffled in the database, so cell type and time point are left out; the donor was told from shared clones.

The V and J genes are TRBV24-1 and TRBJ2-2; D unclear. Germline lookup yields CDR1 KGHDR and CDR2 SFDVKD. V was shortened by 4 bases and J by 4 bases, with 12 bases between the two germline ends. The CDR3 is 15 residues long. The CDR3 DNA follows: TGTGCCACCAGTGAGGGCGGACGTTTCACCGGGGAGCTGTTTTTT. Translating gives CATSEGGRFTGELFF.

CDR3 loop: CASSQGASTDTQYF. Here the CDR3 DNA reads TGCGCCAGCAGCCAGGGGGCTAGCACAGATACGCAGTATTTT. This chain connects TRBV4-3 to TRBJ2-3; weak D call: TRBD1 (6 bases). Germline-derived CDR1 and CDR2 are LGHNA and YSLEER. Trimming pared 3 bases from V and 0 bases from J, leaving 7 bases between. This CDR3 is built from 14 residues.

This clonotype was observed a few times. The chain links TRBV9 to TRBJ2-5, with TRBD2 matching 11 bases. The germline gives CDR1 SGDLS, CDR2 YYNGEE. CDR3 length: 16 residues. Trimming at V came to 1 base and at J to 2 bases, leaving 4 bases not matched to a gene. Here the CDR3 DNA reads TGTGCCAGCAGCGTACTTAGCGGGGGGGTGCAAGAGACCCAGTACTTC. It translates to CASSVLSGGVQETQYF.

This clonotype was seen more than once but under ten times. CDR3 sequence (DNA): TGTGCCAGCAGCAAAGATTTTGGGGAGCAGTTCTTC. Its translation: CASSKDFGEQFF. The rearrangement joins TRBV21-1 to TRBJ2-1. TRBV21-1 is a pseudogene segment. The CDR3 sequence is 12 residues long.

A few counts support this clonotype. The chain employs TRBV4-1 and TRBJ2-3; 8 bases line up with TRBD2. V dropped 5 bases and J dropped 2; count of bases not matched to a gene: 9. CDR1 MGHRA and CDR2 YSYEKL come from the germline V gene. This CDR3 is 16 amino acids long. The CDR3 is CASSYLRGGYTDTQYF. The CDR3 coding sequence is TGCGCCAGCAGCTACCTACGGGGGGGCTACACAGATACGCAGTATTTT.